This is a list of T cell receptor beta chains from one sample in a study of blood T cell repertoires in COVID-19. Clones were sequenced by immunoSEQ multiplex PCR, and TCRdb holds only the in-frame ones, with some missing. The sample carries roughly 72,000 clones, around 90% recorded once. Sequencing input: peripheral blood. The receptor set was obtained from a human donor in a cohort sampled during active COVID-19. The CDR3 runs from the conserved cysteine through the conserved F or W. Fields, in order: D gene, J gene, V gene, clone size, CDR3 protein, CDR3 DNA. D genes are given only for firm matches. Part of the rows lack a size; the others show once, few, many or a class for expanded clones.

d_call: -; j_call: TRBJ2-7; v_call: TRBV3-1/TRBV3-2; clone_size: -; cdr3_aa: CASSHDSNYEQYF; cdr3_nt: TGTGCCAGCAGCCATGATAGCAACTACGAGCAGTACTTC
d_call: TRBD1; j_call: TRBJ2-7; v_call: TRBV9; clone_size: -; cdr3_aa: CASSPDRVTGEQYF; cdr3_nt: TGTGCCAGCAGCCCGGACAGGGTAACGGGCGAGCAGTACTTC
d_call: TRBD2; j_call: TRBJ2-3; v_call: TRBV5-6; clone_size: -; cdr3_aa: CASSSRGGSDTQYF; cdr3_nt: TGTGCCAGCAGCTCACGGGGGGGCTCAGATACGCAGTATTTT
d_call: TRBD2; j_call: TRBJ2-1; v_call: TRBV6-5; clone_size: -; cdr3_aa: CASGGLARSEQFF; cdr3_nt: TGTGCCAGCGGGGGACTAGCGCGGAGTGAGCAGTTCTTC
d_call: -; j_call: TRBJ2-5; v_call: TRBV5-1; clone_size: -; cdr3_aa: CASSLEQGQETQYF; cdr3_nt: TGCGCCAGCAGCTTGGAACAGGGACAAGAGACCCAGTACTTC
d_call: -; j_call: TRBJ2-2; v_call: TRBV10-1; clone_size: -; cdr3_aa: CASTHRVGTGELFF; cdr3_nt: TGCGCCAGCACACACAGGGTTGGCACCGGGGAGCTGTTTTTT
d_call: TRBD1; j_call: TRBJ2-1; v_call: TRBV9; clone_size: -; cdr3_aa: CASSPGTVAYNEQFF; cdr3_nt: TGTGCCAGCAGCCCCGGGACAGTCGCTTACAATGAGCAGTTCTTC
d_call: TRBD1; j_call: TRBJ2-3; v_call: TRBV7-2; clone_size: -; cdr3_aa: CATDRGSGTDTQYF; cdr3_nt: TGTGCCACCGACAGGGGGTCAGGCACAGATACGCAGTATTTT
d_call: TRBD1; j_call: TRBJ1-4; v_call: TRBV7-2; clone_size: -; cdr3_aa: CASSYGQGALEKLFF; cdr3_nt: TGTGCCAGCAGCTATGGACAGGGGGCGTTAGAAAAACTGTTTTTT
d_call: -; j_call: TRBJ1-4; v_call: TRBV28; clone_size: -; cdr3_aa: CASSAGGVPREKLFF; cdr3_nt: TGTGCCAGCAGTGCCGGGGGGGTGCCCCGAGAAAAACTGTTTTTT
d_call: -; j_call: TRBJ1-5; v_call: TRBV28; clone_size: -; cdr3_aa: CASSWTANNQPQHF; cdr3_nt: TGTGCCAGCAGTTGGACAGCTAACAATCAGCCCCAGCATTTT
d_call: -; j_call: TRBJ1-3; v_call: TRBV12-3/TRBV12-4; clone_size: -; cdr3_aa: CASSFSGNTIYF; cdr3_nt: TGTGCCAGCAGTTTTTCGGGAAACACCATATATTTT
d_call: TRBD1; j_call: TRBJ1-6; v_call: TRBV5-1; clone_size: -; cdr3_aa: CASSSRPTGGNNSPLHF; cdr3_nt: TGCGCCAGCAGCTCACGCCCGACAGGGGGAAACAATTCACCCCTCCACTTT
d_call: -; j_call: TRBJ2-1; v_call: TRBV24-1; clone_size: -; cdr3_aa: CATSDRKQGPEQFF; cdr3_nt: TGTGCCACCAGTGATCGCAAACAGGGTCCGGAGCAGTTCTTC
d_call: TRBD1; j_call: TRBJ1-6; v_call: TRBV6-1; clone_size: -; cdr3_aa: CASSGGTAPSSYNSPLHF; cdr3_nt: TGTGCCAGCAGTGGAGGGACAGCCCCGAGCTCCTATAATTCACCCCTCCACTTT
d_call: TRBD2; j_call: TRBJ2-7; v_call: TRBV27; clone_size: once; cdr3_aa: CASSLRGTSGRSYEQYF; cdr3_nt: TGTGCCAGCAGTTTAAGGGGGACTAGCGGGAGATCCTACGAGCAGTACTTC
d_call: -; j_call: TRBJ2-7; v_call: TRBV21-1; clone_size: -; cdr3_aa: CASSKFVGSSYEQYF; cdr3_nt: TGTGCCAGCAGCAAGTTCGTAGGGAGCTCCTACGAGCAGTACTTC
d_call: -; j_call: TRBJ2-1; v_call: TRBV6-1; clone_size: once; cdr3_aa: CASSDLAAPRNEQFF; cdr3_nt: TGTGCCAGCAGTGATTTGGCGGCGCCCAGAAATGAGCAGTTCTTC
d_call: -; j_call: TRBJ2-2; v_call: TRBV25-1; clone_size: -; cdr3_aa: CASRGGGTGELFF; cdr3_nt: TGTGCCAGCAGAGGGGGGGGGACCGGGGAGCTGTTTTTT
d_call: -; j_call: TRBJ1-3; v_call: TRBV7-6; clone_size: -; cdr3_aa: CASISSLGSHPSGNTIYF; cdr3_nt: TGTGCCAGCATAAGCAGCCTAGGCAGCCACCCCTCTGGAAACACCATATATTTT
d_call: -; j_call: TRBJ2-5; v_call: TRBV10-3; clone_size: -; cdr3_aa: CAISDLSEQETQYF; cdr3_nt: TGTGCCATCAGTGACTTGTCCGAGCAAGAGACCCAGTACTTC
d_call: -; j_call: TRBJ1-2; v_call: TRBV7-9; clone_size: few; cdr3_aa: CASSLGAWEGGYTF; cdr3_nt: TGTGCCAGCAGCTTAGGGGCCTGGGAGGGTGGCTACACCTTC
d_call: -; j_call: TRBJ1-4; v_call: TRBV6-2/TRBV6-3; clone_size: -; cdr3_aa: CASSYDGLAANEKLFF; cdr3_nt: TGTGCCAGCAGTTACGACGGACTTGCAGCTAATGAAAAACTGTTTTTT
d_call: TRBD1; j_call: TRBJ2-4; v_call: TRBV5-8; clone_size: -; cdr3_aa: CASSSGQGKVKNIQYF; cdr3_nt: TGTGCCAGCAGCTCCGGACAGGGGAAGGTCAAAAACATTCAGTACTTC
d_call: TRBD1; j_call: TRBJ1-1; v_call: TRBV28; clone_size: -; cdr3_aa: CASSGVAGGSSNTEAFF; cdr3_nt: TGTGCCAGCAGTGGGGTCGCAGGGGGCTCATCGAACACTGAAGCTTTCTTT
d_call: -; j_call: TRBJ1-1; v_call: TRBV29-1; clone_size: -; cdr3_aa: CSPEGVTEAFF; cdr3_nt: TGCAGCCCGGAGGGGGTCACTGAAGCTTTCTTT
d_call: -; j_call: TRBJ2-3; v_call: TRBV7-2; clone_size: once; cdr3_aa: CASSLRERDTQYF; cdr3_nt: TGTGCCAGCAGCTTGAGAGAACGGGATACGCAGTATTTT
d_call: TRBD1; j_call: TRBJ1-5; v_call: TRBV18; clone_size: few; cdr3_aa: CASSAGTGVSQPQHF; cdr3_nt: TGTGCCAGCTCAGCAGGGACAGGCGTTTCACAGCCCCAGCATTTT
d_call: TRBD1; j_call: TRBJ2-3; v_call: TRBV19; clone_size: few; cdr3_aa: CASSGQVSDTQYF; cdr3_nt: TGTGCCAGTAGTGGACAGGTATCAGATACGCAGTATTTT
d_call: TRBD2; j_call: TRBJ2-7; v_call: TRBV5-1; clone_size: -; cdr3_aa: CASSRSSGSGEVFYEQYF; cdr3_nt: TGCGCCAGCAGCCGATCTAGCGGGTCAGGGGAGGTATTCTACGAGCAGTACTTC
d_call: TRBD1; j_call: TRBJ2-5; v_call: TRBV11-2; clone_size: -; cdr3_aa: CASSSADRLEETQYF; cdr3_nt: TGTGCCAGCAGCTCCGCGGACAGGCTGGAAGAGACCCAGTACTTC
d_call: TRBD1; j_call: TRBJ2-5; v_call: TRBV6-2/TRBV6-3; clone_size: -; cdr3_aa: CASSRQGKETQYF; cdr3_nt: TGTGCCAGCAGTCGACAGGGAAAAGAGACCCAGTACTTC
d_call: TRBD1; j_call: TRBJ1-1; v_call: TRBV7-2; clone_size: -; cdr3_aa: CASSKDRVGPEAFF; cdr3_nt: TGTGCCAGCAGCAAGGACAGGGTTGGTCCTGAAGCTTTCTTT
d_call: TRBD1; j_call: TRBJ1-5; v_call: TRBV28; clone_size: -; cdr3_aa: CASSFRTGKSNQPQHF; cdr3_nt: TGTGCCAGCAGTTTCCGGACAGGTAAAAGCAATCAGCCCCAGCATTTT
d_call: TRBD2; j_call: TRBJ2-7; v_call: TRBV7-8; clone_size: once; cdr3_aa: CASSLERLAGAYEQYF; cdr3_nt: TGTGCCAGCAGCTTAGAGCGCCTAGCGGGGGCCTACGAGCAGTACTTC
d_call: TRBD1; j_call: TRBJ1-6; v_call: TRBV5-6; clone_size: -; cdr3_aa: CASSPTGGGNSPLHF; cdr3_nt: TGTGCCAGCAGCCCTACAGGGGGTGGTAATTCACCCCTCCACTTT
d_call: -; j_call: TRBJ2-5; v_call: TRBV4-2; clone_size: -; cdr3_aa: CASSPSSAYQETQYF; cdr3_nt: TGTGCCAGCAGTCCTTCGAGCGCGTACCAAGAGACCCAGTACTTC
d_call: TRBD2; j_call: TRBJ2-3; v_call: TRBV28; clone_size: -; cdr3_aa: CASSLTAGGTDTQYF; cdr3_nt: TGTGCCAGCAGTTTAACGGCGGGGGGCACAGATACGCAGTATTTT
d_call: -; j_call: TRBJ1-2; v_call: TRBV27; clone_size: -; cdr3_aa: CASSLSTGSGKNGYTF; cdr3_nt: TGTGCCAGCAGTTTATCGACAGGATCGGGGAAGAATGGCTACACCTTC
d_call: -; j_call: TRBJ2-7; v_call: TRBV5-1; clone_size: -; cdr3_aa: CASSPEGPSGGLHEQYF; cdr3_nt: TGCGCCAGCAGCCCGGAGGGGCCCAGTGGAGGTCTCCACGAGCAGTACTTC
d_call: -; j_call: TRBJ2-1; v_call: TRBV5-4; clone_size: -; cdr3_aa: CASSWLVHEQFF; cdr3_nt: TGTGCCAGCAGCTGGCTAGTTCATGAGCAGTTCTTC
d_call: -; j_call: TRBJ2-1; v_call: TRBV10-3; clone_size: once; cdr3_aa: CAISPERDNEQFF; cdr3_nt: TGTGCCATCTCCCCCGAGCGGGACAATGAGCAGTTCTTC
d_call: -; j_call: TRBJ2-6; v_call: TRBV19; clone_size: -; cdr3_aa: CASSMGPGTNVLTF; cdr3_nt: TGTGCCAGTAGTATGGGTCCGGGTACGAACGTCCTGACTTTC
d_call: -; j_call: TRBJ2-7; v_call: TRBV4-3; clone_size: few; cdr3_aa: CASSQQTGTYEQYF; cdr3_nt: TGCGCCAGCAGCCAACAAACAGGGACCTACGAGCAGTACTTC
d_call: -; j_call: TRBJ2-5; v_call: TRBV4-1; clone_size: -; cdr3_aa: CASSQDGQSLGAETQYF; cdr3_nt: TGCGCCAGCAGCCAAGACGGACAGTCCCTAGGGGCCGAGACCCAGTACTTC
d_call: -; j_call: TRBJ2-3; v_call: TRBV19; clone_size: -; cdr3_aa: CATQGLTSTDTQYF; cdr3_nt: TGTGCCACCCAGGGTCTCACTAGCACAGATACGCAGTATTTT
d_call: -; j_call: TRBJ1-2; v_call: TRBV25-1; clone_size: -; cdr3_aa: CASSEGRPSLYGYTF; cdr3_nt: TGTGCCAGCAGTGAAGGGCGCCCAAGCCTTTATGGCTACACCTTC
d_call: -; j_call: TRBJ1-1; v_call: TRBV7-9; clone_size: once; cdr3_aa: CASTSTGGTEAFF; cdr3_nt: TGTGCCAGCACCTCAACGGGGGGCACTGAAGCTTTCTTT
d_call: TRBD2; j_call: TRBJ2-3; v_call: TRBV3-1/TRBV3-2; clone_size: -; cdr3_aa: CASSQREGLDTQYF; cdr3_nt: TGTGCCAGCAGCCAGAGGGAGGGGTTGGATACGCAGTATTTT
d_call: TRBD1; j_call: TRBJ2-1; v_call: TRBV6-5; clone_size: -; cdr3_aa: CASSSPRRQGSFEQFF; cdr3_nt: TGTGCCAGCAGTTCGCCGCGCCGACAGGGAAGTTTTGAGCAGTTCTTC
d_call: TRBD1; j_call: TRBJ1-1; v_call: TRBV7-2; clone_size: -; cdr3_aa: CASSSRTGGGGGEAFF; cdr3_nt: TGTGCCAGCAGCTCCCGGACAGGGGGAGGGGGAGGTGAAGCTTTCTTT